The clone carrying this T cell receptor (beta chain) was detected only a few times. The sample is drawn from a study of early T cells in non-severe SARS-CoV-2 infection. For the study at large: From unsorted whole blood, bulk RNA was sequenced, and the chains remained unpaired.

Attachment of unique molecular identifiers to individual cDNA molecules was performed. TCRdb processed the 5' RACE reads anew with MiXCR; each CDR3 protein has one entry. The profile shows 60,000 or so distinct CDR3 sequences, approximately 9% of them singletons. CDR3 length: 15 amino acids. Germline CDR1 reads SGHRS; CDR2 reads YFSETQ. V shed 0 bases and J shed 0 bases, with 9 bases lying between them. The sequence was obtained from an adult who was a healthcare worker with PCR-confirmed SARS-CoV-2 infection or an uninfected control (not recorded which). The rearrangement joins TRBV5-1 to TRBJ1-1, with unresolved D. Sequencing used whole blood. As DNA, the CDR3 is TGCGCCAGCAGCTTGGCCTGGCAAATGAACACTGAAGCTTTCTTT. As protein: CASSLAWQMNTEAFF.